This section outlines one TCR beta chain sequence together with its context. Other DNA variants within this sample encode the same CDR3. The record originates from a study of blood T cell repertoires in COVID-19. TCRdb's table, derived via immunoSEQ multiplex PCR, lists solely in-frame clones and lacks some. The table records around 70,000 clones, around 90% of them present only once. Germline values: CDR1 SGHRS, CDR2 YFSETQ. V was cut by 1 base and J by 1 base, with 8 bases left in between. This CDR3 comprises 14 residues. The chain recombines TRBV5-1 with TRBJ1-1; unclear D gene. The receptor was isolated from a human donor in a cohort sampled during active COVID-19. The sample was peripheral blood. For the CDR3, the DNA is TGCGCCAGCAGCTTGCCTACCGAGAACACTGAAGCTTTCTTT. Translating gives CASSLPTENTEAFF.